This T cell receptor (beta chain) was obtained from a study of cytomegalovirus exposure and HLA in healthy donors. The PCR used 60 Vbeta and 13 Jbeta primers. Only in-frame clones appear in the TCRdb table, and some are missing; sequencing was by immunoSEQ multiplex PCR. The table shows 160,000 or so clones, with around 80% occurring only once. Comments on this clone: What it binds is unknown.

The CDR3 loop spans 16 amino acids. Germline V lookup: CDR1 MGHRA, CDR2 YSYEKL. J gave up 4 bases and V 1 base, and 7 bases lay outside the gene matches. Findings and caveats of the study: Listed as cytomegalovirus-associated were 150 to 200 TCR beta chains. Presence/absence analyses rested on an assumption that sequencing depth was roughly uniform across donors. Serostatus for CMV was the only available immune exposure information.

This sequence originates from a woman in her forties or fifties in good health and CMV-seronegative. Sequencing was carried out using PBMCs. This chain links TRBV4-1 with TRBJ2-7; 10 bases are shared with TRBD1. CDR3 sequence: CASSQAMGQGLYEQYF. The CDR3 bases are TGCGCCAGCAGCCAAGCGATGGGACAGGGGTTATACGAGCAGTACTTC.